The clone carrying this T cell receptor beta chain was picked up a small number of times. The sample originates from a study of OX40 agonist ivuxolimab in advanced cancers. TCRdb keeps only in-frame clones here, not all; method: immunoSEQ multiplex PCR. The sample lists around 80,000 clones; more than 75% were seen once. CDR1 SGHRS and CDR2 YFSETQ come from the germline V gene. This CDR3 contains 13 residues. Deletions cut 5 bases from V and 4 bases from J, with 9 bases between. The receptor comes from an adult with an advanced solid tumor such as melanoma, head and neck, liver or kidney cancer. The V call is TRBV5-1, the J call TRBJ2-2; D is undetermined. The specimen comprised CD4+ or CD8+ T cells sorted from blood, sampled in a trial of the OX40 agonist ivuxolimab. The CDR3 bases are TGCGCCAGCAGTTGGGGTGGCACCGGGGAGCTGTTTTTT. It encodes CASSWGGTGELFF.